Included here is one T cell receptor (beta chain) sequence, with context. In the study's own analysis: Cell counts per sample came from amplifying reference gene primers. Clones were read by immunoSEQ multiplex PCR, and TCRdb kept only the in-frame ones, dropping some. V and J calls and clone size are as listed in that table; D and trimming were resolved from the DNA. In the table there are fewer than 450,000 clones, around nine tenths of which are singletons. This specimen belongs to a study of blood T cell repertoires in COVID-19. Germline values: CDR1 SNHLY, CDR2 FYNNEI. The CDR3 is 13 amino acids. V lost 4 bases and J 7 bases, leaving 13 bases between the germline ends.

What was sequenced was peripheral blood. The receptor comes from a woman in her 70s with COVID-19, enrolled during active disease. The genes are TRBV2 and TRBJ1-2; D may be TRBD1 (5 bases). The CDR3 reads CASSGQGSIGYTF. CDR3 sequence (DNA): TGTGCCAGCAGTGGCCAGGGCTCCATTGGCTACACCTTC.